These 27 T cell receptor beta chains were all obtained from the same sample, sequenced in a study of immune evolution from preneoplasia to lung adenocarcinoma. TCRdb keeps only in-frame clones here, not all; method: immunoSEQ multiplex PCR. Of 4,500 to 7,500 clones in the sample, roughly three quarters were seen once. The sample comprised FFPE adjacent normal lung tissue. The receptors were sampled from a person in their sixties or seventies with lung adenocarcinoma.

CDR3 protein: CASSHDGGPSTDTQYF. CDR3 in DNA: TGTGCCAGCAGTCACGACGGGGGACCTAGCACAGATACGCAGTATTTT. The chain recombines TRBV6-6 with TRBJ2-3, with D perhaps matching TRBD2 (6 bases). Trimming removed 5 bases from V and 0 bases from J, with 15 bases in between. The CDR3 is 16 amino acids. Per germline, CDR1 MNHNY and CDR2 SVGAGI (reference sequence).

V gene TRBV6-6 combines with J gene TRBJ1-2; unclear D gene. The germline V gene has CDR1 MNHNY and CDR2 SVGAGI (reference sequence). The CDR3 sequence is 15 residues long. The V end was cut by 0 bases, the J end by 7 bases, with 15 bases between. CDR3 sequence: CASSYSPATTGGYTF. CDR3 DNA sequence: TGTGCCAGCAGTTACTCGCCGGCCACCACCGGTGGCTACACCTTC.

This chain joins TRBV25-1 and TRBJ2-7, with TRBD2 matching 15 bases. The CDR3 has 15 amino acids. From germline, CDR1 is MGHDK and CDR2 SYGVNS. Germline trimming cut 9 bases from V and 0 bases from J; bases unmatched to any gene: 3. The CDR3 region has the DNA TGTGCCAGTGGGACTAGCGGGGGGCCCTCCTACGAGCAGTACTTC. This translates into CASGTSGGPSYEQYF.

The chain recombines TRBV28 with TRBJ1-2, with D perhaps matching TRBD1 (5 bases). Germline V gene sequence: CDR1 MDHEN, CDR2 SYDVKM. V gave up 1 base and J gave up 6 bases, with 9 bases separating them. CDR3 length: 13 amino acids. The CDR3 sequence is CASSLSQGNGYTF. CDR3 in DNA: TGTGCCAGCAGTTTATCTCAGGGAAATGGCTACACCTTC.

The chain links TRBV10-3 to TRBJ1-1; tentatively, D is TRBD1 (5 bases). Germline V gene lookup returns CDR1 ENHRY and CDR2 SYGVKD. CDR3 length: 16 residues. The V end was cut by 3 bases, the J end by 0 bases, with 14 bases between. In nucleotides, the CDR3 is TGTGCCATCAGTGACTTGCGAGGGACGATGAACACTGAAGCTTTCTTT. It translates to CAISDLRGTMNTEAFF.

This clone has just a few counts. The chain carries TRBV5-6 and TRBJ2-3, with D perhaps matching TRBD2 (6 bases). The V end lost 1 base, the J end lost 6 bases, and 18 bases lay between the germline ends. The germline CDR1 and CDR2 sequences are SGHDT and YYEEEE. CDR3 length: 16 amino acids. The DNA of the CDR3 is TGTGCCAGCAGCTTGAGTCTGGCGGGAACTTGGGATACGCAGTATTTT. This codes for CASSLSLAGTWDTQYF.

This chain links TRBV28 with TRBJ1-2, with a weak D call TRBD1 (5 bases). The V end was cut by 6 bases, the J end by 1 base, with 21 bases between. Germline values: CDR1 MDHEN, CDR2 SYDVKM. CDR3 length equals 17 residues. Here the CDR3 reads CASSHERKGPYNYGYTF. The DNA of the CDR3 is TGTGCCAGCAGCCATGAGCGGAAGGGGCCTTATAACTATGGCTACACCTTC.

The rearrangement links TRBV6-6 to TRBJ2-5, with no clear D. Between the trimmed V and J ends, which lost 7 bases and 3 bases, there was a span of 12 bases. Germline V gene data show CDR1 as MNHNY and CDR2 as SVGAGI (reference sequence). The CDR3 spans 13 residues. CDR3 in DNA: TGTGCCAGCATAAGTTTTTCCAAAGAGACCCAGTACTTC. Protein: CASISFSKETQYF.

The chain combines TRBV7-8 with TRBJ2-1; D is perhaps TRBD2 (5 bases). Trimming pared 5 bases from V and 8 bases from J, leaving 16 bases between. The CDR3 spans 14 residues. Germline CDR1 reads SGHVS; CDR2 reads FQNEAQ. The CDR3 DNA reads TGTGCCAGCAGCCTAGGTGGACTTACCTATGAGCAGTTCTTC. It translates to CASSLGGLTYEQFF.

The V call is TRBV28, the J call TRBJ1-5; D call uncertain. The CDR3 has 12 residues. Germline lookup yields CDR1 MDHEN and CDR2 SYDVKM. V lost 4 bases to trimming and J lost 6 bases, with 7 bases between them. This CDR3 reads CASSSRPQPQHF. The CDR3 DNA reads as TGTGCCAGCAGTTCTCGTCCTCAGCCCCAGCATTTT.

This clone appeared once. The rearrangement links TRBV30 to TRBJ2-1; 7 nucleotides align to TRBD2. The CDR3 extends over 12 amino acids. Germline CDR1 GTSNPN, CDR2 SVGIG (reference sequence). The V gene end was trimmed by 4 bases and the J gene end by 4 bases; junction bases not matched to a gene: 1. The CDR3 region is CAWTSGYNEQFF. Written as DNA, the CDR3 is TGTGCCTGGACTAGCGGATACAATGAGCAGTTCTTC.

This chain links TRBV7-2 with TRBJ2-7; D uncertain. V shed 5 bases and J shed 0 bases, with 14 bases lying between them. The germline CDR1 and CDR2 sequences are SGHTA and FQGNSA. The CDR3 totals 15 residues. CDR3: CASSPRYISSYEQYF. In nucleotides, the CDR3 is TGTGCCAGCAGCCCCCGTTACATAAGCTCCTACGAGCAGTACTTC.

The chain has TRBV10-3 and TRBJ2-3, with TRBD2 matching over 8 bases. V lost 5 bases and J lost 1; bases outside the gene matches: 2. The germline CDR1 and CDR2 sequences are ENHRY and SYGVKD. The CDR3 consists of 14 residues. CDR3 sequence (DNA): TGTGCCATCAGTACCGGGGGGGGCACAGATACGCAGTATTTT. Its protein product is CAISTGGGTDTQYF.

This clone was seen only once. The chain recombines TRBV28 with TRBJ2-7; a possible D gene is TRBD1 (5 bases). Germline V CDR1 and CDR2: MDHEN, SYDVKM. The CDR3 loop spans 13 amino acids. V was pared by 1 base and J by 6 bases, with 10 bases between. The CDR3 region is CASSLSSGIEQYF. DNA for the CDR3: TGTGCCAGCAGTTTATCTTCAGGGATCGAGCAGTACTTC. Full variable domain (rest looked up from reference TRBV28 and TRBJ2-7): DVKVTQSSRYLVKRTGEKVFLECVQDMDHENMFWYRQDPGLGLRLIYFSYDVKMKEKGDIPEGYSVSREKKERFSLILESASTNQTSMYLCASSLSSGIEQYFGPGTRLTVT.

V and J are TRBV27 and TRBJ1-4, with TRBD1 matching 7 bases. The length of the CDR3 is 13 residues. Germline V gene data show CDR1 as MNHEY and CDR2 as SMNVEV (reference sequence). Trimming took 5 bases from V and 8 from J; bases not matched to a gene: 5. The CDR3 region has the DNA TGTGCCAGCAGTCGACAGGGTGGGGAAAAACTGTTTTTT. Translation: CASSRQGGEKLFF. Using reference TRBV27 and TRBJ1-4 for the parts outside the CDR3, the full variable domain is EAQVTQNPRYLITVTGKKLTVTCSQNMNHEYMSWYRQDPGLGLRQIYYSMNVEVTDKGDVPEGYKVSRKEKRNFPLILESPSPNQTSLYFCASSRQGGEKLFFGSGTQLSVL.

The chain recombines TRBV4-1 with TRBJ2-7, with D perhaps being TRBD1 or TRBD2 (5 bases each). Trimming stripped 5 bases from V and 2 bases from J, with 13 bases between. The CDR3 runs 14 residues. CDR1 MGHRA and CDR2 YSYEKL come from the germline V gene. The CDR3 DNA is TGCGCCAGCAGCGGGGGAAGTGGGACCTACGAGCAGTACTTC. Encoded protein: CASSGGSGTYEQYF.

The V gene is TRBV5-1, the J gene TRBJ1-1, with TRBD1 identical over 12 bases. The CDR3 runs 16 residues. CDR1 and CDR2 from the germline V gene are SGHRS and YFSETQ. V shed 4 bases and J 3 bases; nucleotides not matched to a gene: 7. The CDR3 is CASSPGTGGIHTEAFF. The CDR3 coding sequence is TGCGCCAGCAGCCCCGGGACAGGGGGCATTCACACTGAAGCTTTCTTT.

This clone was seen once. This chain uses TRBV28 with TRBJ2-7; D is uncertain. CDR1 is MDHEN, CDR2 SYDVKM, per germline. The CDR3 runs 13 residues. The V gene lost 6 bases and the J gene lost 1 base, with 10 bases spanning the gap. Here the CDR3 DNA reads TGTGCCAGCAGACCCTTAGATTCCTACGAGCAGTACTTC. This translates into CASRPLDSYEQYF.

In this sample, this clone is medium-sized. The chain employs TRBV2 and TRBJ2-1; a possible D gene is TRBD1 (5 bases). V was shortened by 3 bases and J by 3 bases, with 12 bases between the two germline ends. Per the germline V gene, CDR1 is SNHLY and CDR2 is FYNNEI. This CDR3 contains 15 residues. CDR3 residues: CASSDPDRFYNEQFF. The CDR3 DNA sequence: TGTGCCAGCAGTGACCCCGACAGATTCTACAATGAGCAGTTCTTC. Full variable domain (missing parts from reference TRBV2 and TRBJ2-1): EPEVTQTPSHQVTQMGQEVILRCVPISNHLYFYWYRQILGQKVEFLVSFYNNEISEKSEIFDDQFSVERPDGSNFTLKIRSTKLEDSAMYFCASSDPDRFYNEQFFGPGTRLTVL.

V gene TRBV18 combines with J gene TRBJ2-3, with D hard to call. This CDR3 contains 13 residues. With 0 bases removed from V and 1 base from J, the gap between germline ends came to 2 bases. CDR1 and CDR2 from the germline V gene are KGHSH and LQKENI. In DNA, the CDR3 is TGTGCCAGCTCACCACCGGGCACAGATACGCAGTATTTT. Translated, it gives CASSPPGTDTQYF.

The chain carries TRBV5-1 and TRBJ2-3; D unclear. CDR3 length: 14 residues. From germline, CDR1 is SGHRS and CDR2 YFSETQ. Trimming took 2 bases from V and 2 from J, leaving 9 bases between them. The CDR3, as DNA: TGCGCCAGCAGCTTCTTTCCCACCACAGATACGCAGTATTTT. This gives the protein CASSFFPTTDTQYF.

The V gene is TRBV7-6, the J gene TRBJ2-1; D call uncertain. V dropped 0 bases and J dropped 0 bases, with 21 bases sitting between them. Germline V gene lookup returns CDR1 SGHVS and CDR2 FNYEAQ. CDR3 length: 20 amino acids. CDR3 region: CASSLAATTYTAPSYNEQFF. The CDR3 DNA sequence: TGTGCCAGCAGCTTAGCCGCCACAACCTACACCGCACCCTCCTACAATGAGCAGTTCTTC.

CDR3 amino acids: CASSLRDRGIDTQYF. CDR3 DNA sequence: TGCGCCAGCAGCCTCCGGGACAGGGGGATAGATACGCAGTATTTT. This chain connects TRBV5-1 to TRBJ2-3; 11 bases are shared with TRBD1. This CDR3 region has 15 residues. The trim removed 4 bases at V and 5 bases at J, leaving 6 bases unmatched. Germline loops: CDR1 SGHRS, CDR2 YFSETQ.

V is TRBV4-2 and J is TRBJ2-5; 7 bases map to TRBD2. The germline gives CDR1 LGHNA, CDR2 YNFKEQ. The CDR3 consists of 15 residues. The J segment lost 1 base and the V segment lost 5 bases, leaving 7 bases of the junction unmatched. The CDR3 sequence is CASSASGNSQETQYF. Here the CDR3 DNA reads TGTGCCAGCAGCGCTAGCGGAAATTCCCAAGAGACCCAGTACTTC.

The chain couples TRBV30 to TRBJ1-2, with unresolved D. V lost 3 bases to trimming and J lost 7 bases, with 21 bases between them. Looked up from germline, CDR1 is GTSNPN and CDR2 is SVGIG (reference sequence). This CDR3 region has 15 residues. The chain's CDR3 is CAWSRRALEVRGYTF. The CDR3 bases are TGTGCCTGGAGCCGCCGGGCATTAGAGGTTCGTGGCTACACCTTC.

The gene calls are TRBV19 and TRBJ1-1, with 7 bases fitting TRBD1. V lost 10 bases and J lost 1; bases outside the gene matches: 3. The CDR3 totals 12 residues. CDR1 and CDR2 (germline): LNHDA, SQIVND (reference sequence). In nucleotides, the CDR3 is TGTGCCACCCACAGGGGGAACACTGAAGCTTTCTTT. Its translation: CATHRGNTEAFF. The full variable domain, completed using reference TRBV19 and TRBJ1-1, is DGGITQSPKYLFRKEGQNVTLSCEQNLNHDAMYWYRQDPGQGLRLIYYSQIVNDFQKGDIAEGYSVSREKKESFPLTVTSAQKNPTAFYLCATHRGNTEAFFGQGTRLTVV.

V is TRBV19 and J is TRBJ1-5; a weak D match, TRBD1 (6 bases). CDR1 is LNHDA, CDR2 SQIVND, per germline (reference sequence). Trimming left V 7 bases short and J 8 bases short, with 24 bases between. This CDR3 region has 16 residues. The CDR3 nucleotides read TGTGCCAGTAATCCGGGTGGGACACTGATCACGAAGCCCCAGCATTTT. Residues: CASNPGGTLITKPQHF.